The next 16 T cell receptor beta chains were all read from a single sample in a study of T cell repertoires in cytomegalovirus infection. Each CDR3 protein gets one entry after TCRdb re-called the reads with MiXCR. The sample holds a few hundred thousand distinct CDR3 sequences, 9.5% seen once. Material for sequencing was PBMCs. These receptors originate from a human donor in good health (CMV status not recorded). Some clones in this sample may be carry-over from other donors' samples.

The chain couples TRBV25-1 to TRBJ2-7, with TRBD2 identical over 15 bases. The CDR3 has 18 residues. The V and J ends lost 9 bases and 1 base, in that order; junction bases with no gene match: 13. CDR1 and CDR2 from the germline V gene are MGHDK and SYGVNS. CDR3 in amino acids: CARNPPGLAGGKSYEQYF. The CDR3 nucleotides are TGTGCCAGAAACCCCCCGGGACTAGCGGGAGGAAAGTCCTACGAGCAGTACTTC.

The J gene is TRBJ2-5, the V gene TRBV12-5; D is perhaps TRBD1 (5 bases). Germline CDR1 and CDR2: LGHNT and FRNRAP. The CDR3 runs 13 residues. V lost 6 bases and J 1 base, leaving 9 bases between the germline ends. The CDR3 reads CASGRTTQETQYF. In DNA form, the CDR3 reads TGTGCTAGTGGAAGGACAACCCAAGAGACCCAGTACTTC.

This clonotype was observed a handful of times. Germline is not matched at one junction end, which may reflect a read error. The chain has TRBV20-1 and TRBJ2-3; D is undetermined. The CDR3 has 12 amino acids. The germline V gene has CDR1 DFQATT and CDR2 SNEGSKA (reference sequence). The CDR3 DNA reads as TGCAGTGCTTTCCCGAACACAGACACGCAGTATTTT. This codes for CSAFPNTDTQYF.

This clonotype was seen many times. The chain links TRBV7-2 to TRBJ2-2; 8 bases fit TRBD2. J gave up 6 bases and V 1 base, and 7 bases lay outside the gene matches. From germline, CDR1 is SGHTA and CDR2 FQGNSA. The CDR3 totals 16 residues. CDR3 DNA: TGTGCCAGCAGCTTAGAGGGGACTAGGATTGCCGGGGAGCTGTTTTTT. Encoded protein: CASSLEGTRIAGELFF.

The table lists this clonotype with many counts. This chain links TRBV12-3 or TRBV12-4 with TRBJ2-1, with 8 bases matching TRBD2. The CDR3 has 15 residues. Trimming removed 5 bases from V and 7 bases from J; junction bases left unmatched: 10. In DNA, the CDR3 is TGTGCCAGCAGTCCACGGGAGGGCCGCAATAATGAGCAGTTCTTC. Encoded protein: CASSPREGRNNEQFF.

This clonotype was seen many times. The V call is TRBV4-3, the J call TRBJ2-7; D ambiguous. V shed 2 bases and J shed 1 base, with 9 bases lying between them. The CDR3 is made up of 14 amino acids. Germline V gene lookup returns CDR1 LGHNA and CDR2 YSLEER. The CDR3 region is CASSQFKGSYEQYF. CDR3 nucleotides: TGCGCCAGCAGCCAATTTAAGGGATCCTACGAGCAGTACTTC.

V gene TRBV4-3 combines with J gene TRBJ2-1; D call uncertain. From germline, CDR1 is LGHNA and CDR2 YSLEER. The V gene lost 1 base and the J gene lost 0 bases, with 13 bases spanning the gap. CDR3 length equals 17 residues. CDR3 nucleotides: TGCGCCAGCAGCCAAGCCGCGAGTGCTAGCTCCTACAATGAGCAGTTCTTC. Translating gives CASSQAASASSYNEQFF.

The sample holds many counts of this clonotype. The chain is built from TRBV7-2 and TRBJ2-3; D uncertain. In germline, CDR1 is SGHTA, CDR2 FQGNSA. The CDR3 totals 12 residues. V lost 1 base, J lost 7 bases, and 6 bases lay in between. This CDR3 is CASSLDHYTQYF. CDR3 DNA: TGTGCCAGCAGCTTAGACCACTATACGCAGTATTTT.

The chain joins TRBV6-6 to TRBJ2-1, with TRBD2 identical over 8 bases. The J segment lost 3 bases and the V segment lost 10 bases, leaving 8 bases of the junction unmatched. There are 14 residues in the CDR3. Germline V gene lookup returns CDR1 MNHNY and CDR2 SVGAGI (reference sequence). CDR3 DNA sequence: TGTGCCACTCACGGGGGGGCGGACTACAATGAGCAGTTCTTC. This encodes CATHGGADYNEQFF.

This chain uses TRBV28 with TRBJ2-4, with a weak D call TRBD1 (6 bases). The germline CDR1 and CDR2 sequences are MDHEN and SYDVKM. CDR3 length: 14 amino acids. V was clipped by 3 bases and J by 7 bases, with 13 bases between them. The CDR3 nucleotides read TGTGCCAGCAGTTTTGAGGGACAACGGAACATTCAGTACTTC. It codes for CASSFEGQRNIQYF.

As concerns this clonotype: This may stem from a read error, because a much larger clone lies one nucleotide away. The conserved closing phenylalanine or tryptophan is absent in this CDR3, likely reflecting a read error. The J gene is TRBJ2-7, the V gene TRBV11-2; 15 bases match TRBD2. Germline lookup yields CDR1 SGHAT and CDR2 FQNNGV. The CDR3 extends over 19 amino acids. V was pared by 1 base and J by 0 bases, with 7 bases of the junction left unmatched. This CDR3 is CASSLGVGTSGRRSYEQYL. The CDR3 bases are TGTGCCAGCAGCTTAGGAGTTGGGACTAGCGGGAGGCGCTCCTACGAGCAGTACCTC.

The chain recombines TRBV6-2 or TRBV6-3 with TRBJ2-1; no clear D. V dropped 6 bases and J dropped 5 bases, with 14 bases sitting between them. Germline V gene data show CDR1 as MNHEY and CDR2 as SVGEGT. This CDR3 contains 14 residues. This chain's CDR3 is CASSRPNQHNEQFF. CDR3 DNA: TGTGCCAGCAGCAGACCCAATCAACACAATGAGCAGTTCTTC.

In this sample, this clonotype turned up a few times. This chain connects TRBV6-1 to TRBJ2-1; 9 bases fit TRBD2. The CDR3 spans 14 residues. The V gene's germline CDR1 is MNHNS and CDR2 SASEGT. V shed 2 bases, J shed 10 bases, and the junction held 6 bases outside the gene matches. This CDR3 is CASSELGGLAEQFF. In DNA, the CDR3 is TGTGCCAGCAGTGAACTTGGCGGACTAGCGGAGCAGTTCTTC.

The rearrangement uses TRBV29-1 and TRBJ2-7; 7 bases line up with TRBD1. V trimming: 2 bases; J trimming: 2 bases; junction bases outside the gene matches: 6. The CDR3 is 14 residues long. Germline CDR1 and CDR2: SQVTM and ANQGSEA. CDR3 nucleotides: TGCAGCGTTGAAATGCCGGGACAGCCCTACGAGCAGTACTTC. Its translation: CSVEMPGQPYEQYF.

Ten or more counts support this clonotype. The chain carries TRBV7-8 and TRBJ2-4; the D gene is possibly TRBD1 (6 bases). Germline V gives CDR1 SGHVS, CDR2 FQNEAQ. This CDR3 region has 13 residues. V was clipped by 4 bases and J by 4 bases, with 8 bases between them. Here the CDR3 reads CASSSGHKNIQYF. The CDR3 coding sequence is TGTGCCAGCAGCTCGGGACATAAAAACATTCAGTACTTC.

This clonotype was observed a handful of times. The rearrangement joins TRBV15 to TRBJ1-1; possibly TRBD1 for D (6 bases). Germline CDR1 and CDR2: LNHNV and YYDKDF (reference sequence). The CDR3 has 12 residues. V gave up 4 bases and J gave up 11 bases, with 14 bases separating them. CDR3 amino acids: CATSTSGVRAFF. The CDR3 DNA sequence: TGTGCCACCAGCACCTCAGGGGTCCGGGCTTTCTTT.